The clone carrying this T cell receptor beta chain occurred many times. Its cognate antigen is unknown. Amplified TCR beta CDR3 regions came from RNA transcripts. Researchers ran a first-round RT-PCR on the TCR CDR3 using the HTBI primer set. TCRdb re-derived calls from the multiplex PCR reads in MiXCR, one entry per CDR3 protein. The sample yields under 450,000 distinct CDR3 sequences, more than 15% seen once. The data derive from a study of T cells in Graves' hyperthyroidism and ophthalmopathy. Across the whole study: Peripheral blood was secured at the point of initial diagnosis, before any treatment.

There are 15 residues in the CDR3. Germline assignment: CDR1 SNHLY and CDR2 FYNNEI. V was trimmed by 5 bases and J by 5 bases, leaving 18 bases between them. General study results and limits: Expanded thyroid clonotypes (above 0.001) were mostly also found in blood. Separation of ophthalmopathy from stable hyperthyroidism was achieved by a 13 V-J model.

Absence of ophthalmopathy progression within 18 months defined stable Graves' hyperthyroidism. The sequence was collected from a young woman with Graves' hyperthyroidism. V is TRBV2 and J is TRBJ1-1; D gene ambiguous. Sequenced material: blood. The CDR3 DNA follows: TGTGCCAGCAGTCCTAGAACGTTGGGGAAGACTGAAGCTTTCTTT. Residues: CASSPRTLGKTEAFF.